These 15 T cell receptor beta chains came from one sample sequenced in a study of OX40 agonist ivuxolimab in advanced cancers. The repertoire was sequenced with immunoSEQ multiplex PCR; TCRdb's copy has only in-frame clones and lacks some. The sample holds tens of thousands of clones; about four fifths are singletons and the top ten take around 8%. The material sequenced was CD4+ or CD8+ T cells sorted from blood, taken in a trial of the OX40 agonist ivuxolimab. These receptors came from an adult with an advanced solid tumor such as melanoma, head and neck, liver or kidney cancer.

The chain uses TRBV5-1 and TRBJ2-7, with TRBD1 matching over 9 bases. The CDR3 has 14 residues. The germline V gene encodes CDR1 SGHRS and CDR2 YFSETQ. Trimming removed 4 bases from V and 4 bases from J; junction bases left unmatched: 6. This CDR3 reads CASSPTGQGYEQYF. The CDR3 DNA follows: TGCGCCAGCAGCCCCACAGGACAGGGGTACGAGCAGTACTTC.

This clone has a single count. The V and J genes are TRBV9 and TRBJ2-2; D not certain. CDR3 length: 13 amino acids. V lost 0 bases and J 6 bases, leaving 6 bases between the germline ends. CDR1 is SGDLS and CDR2 is YYNGEE in the germline V gene. The CDR3 reads CASSVASAGELFF. In nucleotides, the CDR3 is TGTGCCAGCAGCGTAGCCAGTGCCGGGGAGCTGTTTTTT.

This sequence joins TRBV7-2 and TRBJ2-1, with D possibly being TRBD2 (6 bases). Trimming stripped 6 bases from V and 6 bases from J, with 18 bases between. Per germline, CDR1 SGHTA and CDR2 FQGNSA. The CDR3 is 15 residues long. The chain's CDR3 is CASRPGPLGGNEQFF. Here the CDR3 DNA reads TGTGCCAGCAGACCAGGGCCCCTCGGGGGCAATGAGCAGTTCTTC.

This chain uses TRBV5-1 with TRBJ2-7, with a possible D match to TRBD1 (5 bases). The CDR3 loop spans 12 amino acids. Trimming removed 2 bases from V and 6 bases from J, with 9 bases in between. Germline CDR1 SGHRS, CDR2 YFSETQ. The CDR3 coding sequence is TGCGCCAGCAGCTTTACAGGACCCGAGCAGTACTTC. It specifies CASSFTGPEQYF.

For this clone: Other nucleotide sequences from this sample produce the same CDR3. This chain connects TRBV5-4 to TRBJ1-2; no clear D. The CDR3 is made up of 15 amino acids. The germline V gene encodes CDR1 SGHNT and CDR2 YYREEE (reference sequence). Trimming shortened V by 0 bases and J by 3 bases, and 12 bases separated the two germline ends. CDR3 nucleotides: TGTGCCAGCAGCTTGGGGACGGGGTATGACTATGGCTACACCTTC. It is translated as CASSLGTGYDYGYTF.

The chain combines TRBV7-8 with TRBJ2-7, with no clear D. Trimming shortened V by 1 base and J by 1 base, and 5 bases separated the two germline ends. CDR1 is SGHVS, CDR2 FQNEAQ, per germline. The CDR3 is 13 amino acids. This CDR3 is CASSLGRSYEQYF. The CDR3 DNA is TGTGCCAGCAGCTTAGGCAGGTCCTACGAGCAGTACTTC. Full variable domain (outside the CDR3, taken from reference TRBV7-8 and TRBJ2-7): GAGVSQSPRYKVAKRGQDVALRCDPISGHVSLFWYQQALGQGPEFLTYFQNEAQLDKSGLPSDRFFAERPEGSVSTLKIQRTQQEDSAVYLCASSLGRSYEQYFGPGTRLTVT.

This clone came up once. The chain employs TRBV5-8 and TRBJ2-4; the D is unclear. The CDR3 contains 15 residues. Trimming shortened V by 0 bases and J by 5 bases, and 12 bases separated the two germline ends. CDR1 SGHTS and CDR2 YDEGEE come from the germline V gene. The CDR3 bases are TGTGCCAGCAGCTTGGCAGGCCGGACGCAAAACATTCAGTACTTC. Encoded protein: CASSLAGRTQNIQYF.

The table lists this clone with a count of one. V usage is TRBV5-6 and J usage is TRBJ1-2; 7 bases line up with TRBD1. With V trimmed by 3 bases and J by 7 bases, 3 bases remained unmatched. The CDR3 spans 12 residues. Per the germline V gene, CDR1 is SGHDT and CDR2 is YYEEEE. CDR3 sequence reads: CASSYTGAGYTF. CDR3 in DNA: TGTGCCAGCAGCTATACAGGGGCTGGCTACACCTTC.

The chain recombines TRBV5-8 with TRBJ1-6; 10 nucleotides line up with TRBD1. The CDR3 length is 16 residues. Germline-derived CDR1 and CDR2 are SGHTS and YDEGEE. With 1 base clipped from V and 7 bases from J, the junction kept 5 bases outside the gene matches. This CDR3 is CASSLYRTGGNSPLHF. CDR3 coding DNA: TGTGCCAGCAGCTTGTATCGGACAGGGGGAAATTCACCCCTCCACTTT.

This rearrangement joins TRBV20-1 to TRBJ1-4; no clear D. The CDR3 has 11 amino acids. Germline V gene lookup returns CDR1 DFQATT and CDR2 SNEGSKA (reference sequence). V was cut by 6 bases and J by 5 bases, with 7 bases left in between. The CDR3 region is CSAIRNEKLFF. The DNA for the CDR3 is TGCAGTGCGATAAGAAATGAAAAACTGTTTTTT.

The rearrangement links TRBV2 to TRBJ1-1; D gene unclear. The CDR3 is 14 amino acids. Germline assignment: CDR1 SNHLY and CDR2 FYNNEI. V was trimmed by 4 bases and J by 0 bases, leaving 9 bases between them. CDR3 loop: CASSVTTMNTEAFF. CDR3 DNA: TGTGCCAGCAGTGTGACCACGATGAACACTGAAGCTTTCTTT.

The chain is built from TRBV7-2 and TRBJ2-3; no firm D call. The germline V gene has CDR1 SGHTA and CDR2 FQGNSA. This CDR3 comprises 14 residues. V was clipped by 0 bases and J by 5 bases, with 9 bases between them. As DNA, the CDR3 is TGTGCCAGCAGCTTAGCGACCCAGCTAGATACGCAGTATTTT. Its protein is CASSLATQLDTQYF.

This chain connects TRBV7-3 to TRBJ2-5; 8 bases fit TRBD1. The V gene's germline CDR1 is SGHTA and CDR2 FQGTGA. This CDR3 is built from 18 residues. With 1 base clipped from V and 4 bases from J, the junction kept 14 bases outside the gene matches. DNA of the CDR3: TGTGCCAGCAGCTTAAGCCGCGCTTTTCAGGGGGCGGGAGAGACCCAGTACTTC. Its protein is CASSLSRAFQGAGETQYF.

Concerning this clone itself: This specimen includes other DNA sequences encoding the same CDR3. The chain recombines TRBV9 with TRBJ2-7, with TRBD1 matching over 9 bases. With V trimmed by 3 bases and J by 3 bases, 10 bases remained unmatched. Germline V gene data show CDR1 as SGDLS and CDR2 as YYNGEE. CDR3 length: 16 amino acids. CDR3 amino acids: CASSASGTGLFYEQYF. DNA of the CDR3: TGTGCCAGCAGCGCGTCCGGGACAGGGCTGTTCTACGAGCAGTACTTC.

This clone was seen once. V gene TRBV30 combines with J gene TRBJ2-5; D is unclear. The CDR3 totals 14 residues. Germline V gene data show CDR1 as GTSNPN and CDR2 as SVGIG (reference sequence). The V end was cut by 2 bases, the J end by 5 bases, with 15 bases between. The CDR3 bases are TGTGCCTGGAGTCGAAATCTTGGCCTGGAGACCCAGTACTTC. This sequence encodes CAWSRNLGLETQYF. The whole variable domain, filled in from reference TRBV30 and TRBJ2-5, reads SQTIHQWPATLVQPVGSPLSLECTVEGTSNPNLYWYRQAAGRGLQLLFYSVGIGQISSEVPQNLSASRPQDRQFILSSKKLLLSDSGFYLCAWSRNLGLETQYFGPGTRLLVL.